This T cell receptor (beta chain) was recovered during a study of cytomegalovirus exposure and HLA in healthy donors. Study-level points and caveats: Several of the most significant clusters appeared linked to common viral pathogens, based on a later analysis.

A multiplex PCR was run with 60 Vbeta primers and 13 Jbeta primers. Data came from immunoSEQ multiplex PCR; TCRdb stores just in-frame clones and leaves some out. The sample gives some 120,000 clones, roughly 70% of which show up once; about 1.6% is in the top ten. Germline assignment: CDR1 MNHEY and CDR2 SVGAGI. The V end was cut by 4 bases, the J end by 1 base, with 7 bases between. The CDR3 is made up of 13 amino acids. As for this clone: Its antigen is not known.

This TCR came from a woman between 18 and 30 years old in good health and CMV-seronegative. This rearrangement joins TRBV6-5 to TRBJ1-1; D might be TRBD1 (6 bases). Sequenced: PBMCs. The CDR3 sequence: CASSSGANTEAFF. Here the CDR3 DNA reads TGTGCCAGCAGTTCAGGGGCGAACACTGAAGCTTTCTTT.